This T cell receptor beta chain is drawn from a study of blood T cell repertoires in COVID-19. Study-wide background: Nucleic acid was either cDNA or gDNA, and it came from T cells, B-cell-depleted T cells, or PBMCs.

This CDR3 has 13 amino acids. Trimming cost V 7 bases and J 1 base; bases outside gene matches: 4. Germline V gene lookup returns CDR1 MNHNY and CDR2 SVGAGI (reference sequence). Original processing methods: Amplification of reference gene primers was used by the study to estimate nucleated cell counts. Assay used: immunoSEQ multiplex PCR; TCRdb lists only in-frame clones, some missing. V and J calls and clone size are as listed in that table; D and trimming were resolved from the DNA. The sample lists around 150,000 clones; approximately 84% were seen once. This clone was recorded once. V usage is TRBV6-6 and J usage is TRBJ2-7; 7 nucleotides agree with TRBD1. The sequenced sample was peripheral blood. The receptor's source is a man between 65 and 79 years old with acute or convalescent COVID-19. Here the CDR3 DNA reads TGTGCCAGCAACCCGGGACAGTCCTACGAGCAGTACTTC. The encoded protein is CASNPGQSYEQYF.